These 27 T cell receptor beta chains originate from one sample sequenced in a study of T cells in Graves' hyperthyroidism and ophthalmopathy. Using RNA transcripts as the source, TCR beta CDR3 regions were amplified. During a first-round RT-PCR of the TCR CDR3, the HTBI primer set was used. TCRdb ran MiXCR on the multiplex PCR reads and lists one entry per CDR3 protein. The data show 550,000 to 600,000 distinct CDR3 sequences, 46% seen once. Input material: peripheral blood or thyroid tissue (not recorded which). The receptors were gathered from an adult woman with Graves' disease, either hyperthyroidism or ophthalmopathy (not recorded which).

The chain combines TRBV6-1 with TRBJ2-7; maybe TRBD1 (6 bases). There are 14 residues in the CDR3. Trimming removed 2 bases from V and 1 base from J, with 9 bases in between. Germline CDR1 is MNHNS and CDR2 is SASEGT. Here the CDR3 reads CASSERTESYEQYF. Written as DNA, the CDR3 is TGTGCCAGCAGTGAAAGGACAGAGTCCTACGAGCAGTACTTC.

This clonotype was counted many times. This rearrangement joins TRBV20-1 to TRBJ1-6; D gene uncertain. The V and J ends lost 6 bases and 7 bases respectively, with 13 bases between them. CDR1 is DFQATT and CDR2 is SNEGSKA in the germline V gene (reference sequence). This CDR3 has 13 amino acids. This CDR3 reads CSARPALNSPLHF. The CDR3 nucleotides read TGCAGTGCCAGGCCTGCCTTAAATTCACCCCTCCACTTT.

The chain has TRBV5-1 and TRBJ2-2; the match to TRBD1 covers 7 bases. V shed 6 bases and J 6 bases; nucleotides not matched to a gene: 5. Per germline, CDR1 SGHRS and CDR2 YFSETQ. The CDR3 covers 13 residues. CDR3 protein: CASTDRAPGELFF. DNA of the CDR3: TGCGCCAGCACCGACAGGGCCCCCGGGGAGCTGTTTTTT.

There are many counts of this clonotype. The chain links TRBV9 to TRBJ2-5; 12 bases are shared with TRBD1. The CDR3 runs to 16 residues. V lost 4 bases, J lost 5 bases, and 9 bases stayed unmatched. The germline V gene encodes CDR1 SGDLS and CDR2 YYNGEE. CDR3 region: CASSPRGQGAFETQYF. CDR3 coding DNA: TGTGCCAGCAGCCCTCGGGGACAGGGGGCGTTTGAGACCCAGTACTTC.

The sample holds one count of this clonotype. The conserved phenylalanine or tryptophan is not found at the CDR3 terminus, so this likely reflects a read error. The limits of the CDR3 on the DNA are not certain, so only TCRdb's listed CDR3 is given. The chain links TRBV2 to TRBJ2-2; no check of the table's D call, TRBD1, against the DNA was made. The CDR3 is made up of 15 amino acids, end residues included. Germline V CDR1 and CDR2: SNHLY, FYNNEI. CDR3 in amino acids: CASRETGANTGELLL.

This clonotype was recorded a few times. CDR3 protein: CATSIEGFGYTF. The CDR3 coding sequence is TGTGCCACCAGCATCGAAGGGTTTGGTTACACCTTC. The rearrangement joins TRBV15 to TRBJ1-2; the D is unclear. V lost 4 bases and J 11 bases, leaving 14 bases between the germline ends. CDR3 length equals 12 residues. Germline CDR1 and CDR2: LNHNV and YYDKDF (reference sequence).

The rearrangement joins TRBV7-2 to TRBJ1-2; tentatively, D is TRBD1 (5 bases). The CDR3 runs 14 residues. Germline V gene lookup returns CDR1 SGHTA and CDR2 FQGNSA. V dropped 5 bases and J dropped 8 bases, with 18 bases sitting between them. The CDR3 DNA reads TGTGCCAGCAGCCCGCGAGATCAGGGAGGAGGCTACACCTTC. Translation gives CASSPRDQGGGYTF.

This clonotype showed up many times. A read error may account for a junction end that differs from germline. The rearrangement uses TRBV6-6 and TRBJ1-1; D unclear. Germline loops: CDR1 MNHNY, CDR2 SVGAGI (reference sequence). This CDR3 comprises 11 residues. DNA of the CDR3: TGTGCCAGCAGCCGGACGCCTGACGTGGAGTTT. Translation: CASSRTPDVEF.

Written as DNA, the CDR3 is TGTGCCAGCAGCGGGGACAGGGGCGCACATCAGCCCCAGCATTTT. Protein sequence: CASSGDRGAHQPQHF. V is TRBV7-9 and J is TRBJ1-5; TRBD1 agrees at 10 bases. The CDR3 is 15 amino acids. Germline V CDR1 and CDR2: SEHNR, FQNEAQ (reference sequence). Losses at the gene ends were 5 bases for V and 5 bases for J; bases not matched to a gene: 6.

In this sample, this clonotype turned up many times. The CDR3 bases are TGTGCCAGCACCTACAGGGGTGGCTACACCTTC. The encoded protein is CASTYRGGYTF. V usage is TRBV6-2 or TRBV6-3 and J usage is TRBJ1-2; 7 positions agree with TRBD1. This CDR3 spans 11 amino acids. Germline-derived CDR1 and CDR2 are MNHEY and SVGEGT. Trimming took 7 bases from V and 7 from J; bases not matched to a gene: 3.

This sequence joins TRBV10-3 and TRBJ2-2, with TRBD1 matching over 12 bases. V lost 6 bases to trimming and J lost 4 bases; unmatched junction nucleotides: 6. CDR1 is ENHRY and CDR2 is SYGVKD in the germline V gene. The CDR3 has 16 residues. The CDR3 spells CAISDAGQGATGELFF. For the CDR3, the DNA is TGTGCCATCAGCGATGCGGGACAGGGGGCCACCGGGGAGCTGTTTTTT.

This clonotype was observed many times. The chain recombines TRBV15 with TRBJ2-7, with D unresolved. Trimming shortened V by 3 bases and J by 2 bases, and 17 bases separated the two germline ends. There are 16 residues in the CDR3. CDR1 and CDR2 (germline): LNHNV, YYDKDF (reference sequence). CDR3: CATSRAGRSYTYEQYF. DNA for the CDR3: TGTGCCACCAGCAGGGCCGGACGGAGCTACACCTACGAGCAGTACTTC.

This chain joins TRBV5-1 and TRBJ1-2, with D possibly matching TRBD1 (6 bases). Germline V gene lookup returns CDR1 SGHRS and CDR2 YFSETQ. Deletions cut 6 bases from V and 4 bases from J, with 13 bases between. CDR3 length: 13 amino acids. CDR3 amino acids: CASNRVRAYGYTF. The CDR3 DNA sequence: TGCGCCAGCAACAGGGTCAGAGCCTATGGCTACACCTTC.

The V gene is TRBV29-1, the J gene TRBJ1-2; D is unresolved. Per germline, CDR1 SQVTM and CDR2 ANQGSEA. V gave up 0 bases and J gave up 2 bases, with 4 bases separating them. CDR3 length: 12 residues. CDR3 loop: CSVEDGNYGYTF. The CDR3 DNA is TGCAGCGTTGAAGATGGCAACTATGGCTACACCTTC.

The sample holds many counts of this clonotype. The V gene is TRBV7-2, the J gene TRBJ1-1, with D hard to call. Trimming took 8 bases from V and 3 from J, leaving 13 bases between them. The germline V gene encodes CDR1 SGHTA and CDR2 FQGNSA. This CDR3 contains 13 residues. The CDR3 spells CASSRDGYTEAFF. Here the CDR3 DNA reads TGTGCCAGCTCCCGCGACGGATACACTGAAGCTTTCTTT.

The chain couples TRBV2 to TRBJ2-5; possible D gene TRBD1, 6 bases. The CDR3 runs 16 residues. The germline V gene has CDR1 SNHLY and CDR2 FYNNEI. Trimming took 1 base from V and 9 from J, leaving 21 bases between them. In DNA form, the CDR3 reads TGTGCCAGCAGTGAAGAGGGCAGGGGAACCAATCAGCCCCAGTACTTC. It translates to CASSEEGRGTNQPQYF.

This clonotype was picked up a small number of times. The gene calls are TRBV10-3 and TRBJ2-7, with TRBD1 as a possible D gene (6 bases). Looked up from germline, CDR1 is ENHRY and CDR2 is SYGVKD. The length of the CDR3 is 13 residues. The V end was cut by 5 bases, the J end by 6 bases, with 14 bases between. The CDR3 DNA reads as TGTGCCATCAGTCCAGGGGTGATCGGCGAGCAGTACTTC. Protein product: CAISPGVIGEQYF.

The V call is TRBV28, the J call TRBJ2-5; 7 bases map to TRBD1. Germline trimming cut 7 bases from V and 0 bases from J; bases unmatched to any gene: 11. Per germline, CDR1 MDHEN and CDR2 SYDVKM. CDR3 length: 16 residues. The CDR3 sequence is CASKLSGTEYQETQYF. The CDR3 nucleotides read TGTGCCAGCAAGCTATCCGGGACAGAGTACCAAGAGACCCAGTACTTC. The entire variable domain, with the rest obtained from reference TRBV28 and TRBJ2-5, is as follows: DVKVTQSSRYLVKRTGEKVFLECVQDMDHENMFWYRQDPGLGLRLIYFSYDVKMKEKGDIPEGYSVSREKKERFSLILESASTNQTSMYLCASKLSGTEYQETQYFGPGTRLLVL.

This chain joins TRBV7-8 and TRBJ2-1; 9 nucleotides line up with TRBD1. CDR3 length: 14 amino acids. Trimming removed 5 bases from V and 8 bases from J; junction bases left unmatched: 7. From germline, CDR1 is SGHVS and CDR2 FQNEAQ. CDR3 in DNA: TGTGCCAGCAGCCCAGCACAGGGGGCGCATGAGCAGTTCTTC. Translated: CASSPAQGAHEQFF.

The chain carries TRBV12-3 or TRBV12-4 and TRBJ1-2; maybe TRBD1 (6 bases). The ends were cut back, 7 bases at V and 3 bases at J, with 18 bases in the middle. The CDR3 consists of 15 residues. CDR3 in amino acids: CASTPRPDSHYGYTF. The CDR3 region has the DNA TGTGCCAGCACCCCCCGCCCGGACAGCCACTATGGCTACACCTTC.

The CDR3: CASSVEVLGTEAFF. CDR3 nucleotides: TGTGCCAGCAGTGTCGAAGTTCTCGGCACTGAAGCTTTCTTT. This rearrangement joins TRBV2 to TRBJ1-1; D ambiguous. V was trimmed by 4 bases and J by 4 bases, leaving 13 bases between them. This CDR3 spans 14 amino acids. Germline loops: CDR1 SNHLY, CDR2 FYNNEI.

This clonotype appeared a few times. This sequence joins TRBV30 and TRBJ1-2; perhaps TRBD1 as D (5 bases). V was cut by 4 bases and J by 1 base, with 13 bases left in between. There are 14 residues in the CDR3. Looked up from germline, CDR1 is GTSNPN and CDR2 is SVGIG (reference sequence). The CDR3 is CAWIPRVLNYGYTF. For the CDR3, the DNA is TGTGCCTGGATACCCAGGGTACTTAACTATGGCTACACCTTC.

The J gene is TRBJ2-3, the V gene TRBV11-2, with 10 positions matching TRBD2. Per germline, CDR1 SGHAT and CDR2 FQNNGV. Unmatched junction bases numbered 3, after V lost 3 bases and J lost 0 bases. There are 16 residues in the CDR3. CDR3 loop: CASSFTLAGSTDTQYF. The CDR3 DNA reads TGTGCCAGCAGCTTCACACTAGCGGGAAGCACAGATACGCAGTATTTT.

This clonotype was observed many times. Here the CDR3 DNA reads TGTGCCAGTAGTGTTAGCAATCAGCCCCAGCATTTT. Its protein is CASSVSNQPQHF. The chain is built from TRBV19 and TRBJ1-5, with no clear D. In germline, CDR1 is LNHDA, CDR2 SQIVND (reference sequence). V dropped 5 bases and J dropped 0 bases, with 2 bases sitting between them. The CDR3 sequence is 12 residues long.

The table lists this clonotype with a few counts. The V call is TRBV6-1, the J call TRBJ1-1; 10 nucleotides match TRBD1. Trimming cost V 8 bases and J 3 bases; bases outside gene matches: 6. The V gene's germline CDR1 is MNHNS and CDR2 SASEGT. The CDR3 is 14 amino acids. Written as DNA, the CDR3 is TGTGCCAGCTCAGAGGACAGGGGGGACACTGAAGCTTTCTTT. This translates into CASSEDRGDTEAFF.

This clonotype was observed many times. J is TRBJ1-2 and V is TRBV12-3 or TRBV12-4; D unclear. V was cut by 3 bases and J by 1 base, with 6 bases left in between. The CDR3 is made up of 13 amino acids. The CDR3 DNA reads as TGTGCCAGCAGTTTCCGCTTTAACTATGGCTACACCTTC. It is translated as CASSFRFNYGYTF.

This clonotype appeared many times. V usage is TRBV11-2 and J usage is TRBJ2-7, with D perhaps matching TRBD2 (5 bases). The CDR3 is 15 residues long. V gave up 0 bases and J gave up 3 bases, with 12 bases separating them. Germline CDR1 SGHAT, CDR2 FQNNGV. CDR3 in DNA: TGTGCCAGCAGCTTAGAAGTGGGAGCCTACTACGAGCAGTACTTC. This sequence encodes CASSLEVGAYYEQYF.